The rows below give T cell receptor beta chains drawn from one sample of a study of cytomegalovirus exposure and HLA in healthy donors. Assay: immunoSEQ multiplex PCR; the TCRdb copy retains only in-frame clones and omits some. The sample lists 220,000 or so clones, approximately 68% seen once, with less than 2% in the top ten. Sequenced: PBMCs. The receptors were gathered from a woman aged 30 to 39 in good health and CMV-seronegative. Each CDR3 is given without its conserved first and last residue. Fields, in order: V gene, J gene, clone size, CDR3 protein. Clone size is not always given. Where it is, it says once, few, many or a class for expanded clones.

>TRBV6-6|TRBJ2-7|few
ASSYERGPTYEQY
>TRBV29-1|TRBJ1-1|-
SGQVGTEAF
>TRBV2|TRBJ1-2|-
ASSRGPTNYGYT
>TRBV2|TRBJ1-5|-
ASKGTENQPQH
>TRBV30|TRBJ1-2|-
AWSGPKQGAGGYT
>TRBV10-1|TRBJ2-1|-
ASSALAGDYNEQF
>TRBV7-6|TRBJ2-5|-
ASSSVLQETQY
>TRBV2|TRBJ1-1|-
ASSVARGGGTEAF
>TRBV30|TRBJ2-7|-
AWSRGQGSYEQY
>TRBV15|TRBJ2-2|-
ATSRGPSGINTGELF
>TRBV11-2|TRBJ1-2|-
ASSFSKPGTGNGYT
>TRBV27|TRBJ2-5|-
ASKSLGSQETQY
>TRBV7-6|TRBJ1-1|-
ASSPEGRDTEAF
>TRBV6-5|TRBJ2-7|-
ASIGGSSYEQY
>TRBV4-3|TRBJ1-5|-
ASSQVPGDNQPQH
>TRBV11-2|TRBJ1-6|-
AISPRGVKGSYNSPLH
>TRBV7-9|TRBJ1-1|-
ASSPGQTNTEAF
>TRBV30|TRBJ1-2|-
AWKRLVYGYT
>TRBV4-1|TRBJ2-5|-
ASSHEGGVLQETQY
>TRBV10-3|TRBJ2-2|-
AIRDTNTGELF
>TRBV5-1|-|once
ASSLSLGGIYEQY
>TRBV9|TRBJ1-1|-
ASSVSTGEKNTEAF
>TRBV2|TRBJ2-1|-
ASSLRLAGGGNEQF
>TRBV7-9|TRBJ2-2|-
ASSSSPGGAGELF
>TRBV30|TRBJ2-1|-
AWSGGETETYNEQF
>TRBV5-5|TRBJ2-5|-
ASIRNGGVSETQY
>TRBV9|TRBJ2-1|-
ASSTSGSYSNEQF
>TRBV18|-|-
ASSPNHYEQY
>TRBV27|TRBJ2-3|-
ASSTLGGTDTQY
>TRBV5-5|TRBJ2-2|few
ASSLRETGELF
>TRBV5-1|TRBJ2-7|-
ASSSVGEAAYEQY
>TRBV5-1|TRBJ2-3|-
ASSLAVASGNTDTQY
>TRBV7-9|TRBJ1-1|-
ASTGGNTEAF
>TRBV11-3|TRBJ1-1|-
ASRGGSKNTEAF
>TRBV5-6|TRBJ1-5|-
ASSLADAGNQPQH
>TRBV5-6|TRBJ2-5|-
ASSFLGGKETQY
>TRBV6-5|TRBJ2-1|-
ASSYPTRF
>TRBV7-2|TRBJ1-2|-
ASSPTGTAYGYT
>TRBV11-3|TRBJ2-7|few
ASSYDRGLGEQY
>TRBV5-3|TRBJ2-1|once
ARSLEDLGTSGRMRLDEQF
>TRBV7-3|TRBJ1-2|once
ASSLKAGSGYT
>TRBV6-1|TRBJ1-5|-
ASSEGLINQPQH
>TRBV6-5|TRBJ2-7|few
ASSSGTGGYEQY
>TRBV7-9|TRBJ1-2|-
ASSSRDGGSYGYT
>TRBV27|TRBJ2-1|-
ASTRSLPAGGNNEQF